This T cell receptor beta chain originates from a study of blood T cell repertoires in COVID-19. In the source study's methods: The assay estimated nucleated cells by amplifying reference gene primers. The table came from immunoSEQ multiplex PCR; TCRdb's copy has only in-frame clones and leaves some out. V and J calls and clone size come straight from that table; D and trimming were deduced from the DNA. The profile shows 65,000 to 80,000 clones, 87% of them singletons. Looked up from germline, CDR1 is SGHTA and CDR2 is FQGNSA. Trimming removed 5 bases from V and 4 bases from J, with 14 bases in between. This CDR3 spans 14 amino acids.

The TCR comes from a man aged 45-65 years with active COVID-19. The sequencing sample was made of peripheral blood. The chain combines TRBV7-2 with TRBJ1-1; D may be TRBD1 (6 bases). The CDR3 DNA is TGTGCCAGCAGCCCTGGGGGGGGGCTCACTGAAGCTTTCTTT. As protein: CASSPGGGLTEAFF. The full variable domain, in which reference TRBV7-2 and TRBJ1-1 provide the parts outside the CDR3, is GAGVSQSPSNKVTEKGKDVELRCDPISGHTALYWYRQSLGQGLEFLIYFQGNSAPDKSGLPSDRFSAERTGGSVSTLTIQRTQQEDSAVYLCASSPGGGLTEAFFGQGTRLTVV.